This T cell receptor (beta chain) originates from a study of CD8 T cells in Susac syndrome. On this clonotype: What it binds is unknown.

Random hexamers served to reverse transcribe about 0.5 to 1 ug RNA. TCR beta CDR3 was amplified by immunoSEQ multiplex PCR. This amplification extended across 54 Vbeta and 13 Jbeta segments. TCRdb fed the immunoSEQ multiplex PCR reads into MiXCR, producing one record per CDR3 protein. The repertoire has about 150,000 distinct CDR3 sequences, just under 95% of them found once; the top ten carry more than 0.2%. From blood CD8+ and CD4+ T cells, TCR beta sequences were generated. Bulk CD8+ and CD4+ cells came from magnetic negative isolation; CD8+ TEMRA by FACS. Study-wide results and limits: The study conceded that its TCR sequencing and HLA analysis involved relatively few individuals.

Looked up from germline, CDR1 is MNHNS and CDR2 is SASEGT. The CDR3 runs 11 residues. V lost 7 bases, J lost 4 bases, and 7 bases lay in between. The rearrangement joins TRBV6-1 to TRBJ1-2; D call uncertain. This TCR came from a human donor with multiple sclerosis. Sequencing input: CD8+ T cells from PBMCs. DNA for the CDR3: TGTGCCAGCAACTCAGGCTATGGCTACACCTTC. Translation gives CASNSGYGYTF.